The clone carrying this T cell receptor beta chain showed up just a few times. The data originate from a study of blood T cell repertoires in COVID-19. On the study more broadly: Material from acute and convalescent COVID-19 was sourced from the United States, Italy and Spain. The analysed material was cDNA or gDNA that came from T cells, B-cell-depleted T cells, or PBMCs.

Germline V gene sequence: CDR1 SGHAT, CDR2 FQNNGV. CDR3 size: 13 residues. V was trimmed by 3 bases and J by 1 base, leaving 6 bases between them. Under the authors' procedure: For nucleated cells, counts were estimated from reference gene primer amplification. The repertoire was sequenced with immunoSEQ multiplex PCR; TCRdb's copy has only in-frame clones and lacks some. The V and J calls and clone size are taken from that table; D and trimming were inferred from the DNA. The data hold approximately 180,000 clones, with more than 75% observed a single time. This clonotype originated in a woman between 50 and 59 years old with acute COVID-19. The chain carries TRBV11-2 and TRBJ1-1; unclear D gene. The sequencing input was PBMCs or T cells enriched from blood (not recorded which). The DNA of the CDR3 is TGTGCCAGCAGCTTTGCAGAGAACACTGAAGCTTTCTTT. Protein sequence: CASSFAENTEAFF.